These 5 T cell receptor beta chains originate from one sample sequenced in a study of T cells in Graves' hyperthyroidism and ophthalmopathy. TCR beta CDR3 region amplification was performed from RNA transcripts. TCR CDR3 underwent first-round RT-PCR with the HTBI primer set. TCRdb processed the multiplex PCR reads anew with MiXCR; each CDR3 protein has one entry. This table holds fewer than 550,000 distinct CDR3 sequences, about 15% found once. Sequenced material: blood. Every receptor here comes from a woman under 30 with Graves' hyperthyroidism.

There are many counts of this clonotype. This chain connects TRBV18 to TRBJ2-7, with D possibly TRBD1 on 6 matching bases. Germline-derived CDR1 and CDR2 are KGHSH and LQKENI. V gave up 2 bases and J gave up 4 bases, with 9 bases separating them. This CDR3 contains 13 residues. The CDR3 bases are TGTGCCAGCTCACCATCACAGGGATACGAGCAGTACTTC. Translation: CASSPSQGYEQYF.

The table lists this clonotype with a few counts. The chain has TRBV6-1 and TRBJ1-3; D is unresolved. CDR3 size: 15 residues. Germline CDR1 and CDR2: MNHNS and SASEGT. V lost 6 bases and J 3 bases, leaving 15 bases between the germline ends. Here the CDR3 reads CASSDRRFRGNTIYF. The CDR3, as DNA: TGTGCCAGCAGCGATCGACGGTTCCGTGGAAACACCATATATTTT.

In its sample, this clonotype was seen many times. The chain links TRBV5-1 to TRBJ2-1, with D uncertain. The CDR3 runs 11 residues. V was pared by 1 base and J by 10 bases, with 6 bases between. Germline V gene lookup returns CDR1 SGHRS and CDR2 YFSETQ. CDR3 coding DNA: TGCGCCAGCAGCTTGCGGGTGGAGCAGTTCTTC. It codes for CASSLRVEQFF.

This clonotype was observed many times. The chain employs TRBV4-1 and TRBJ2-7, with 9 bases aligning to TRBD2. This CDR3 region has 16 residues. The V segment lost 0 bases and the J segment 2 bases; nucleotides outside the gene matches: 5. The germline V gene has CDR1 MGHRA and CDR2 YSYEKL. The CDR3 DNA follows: TGCGCCAGCAGCCAAGATCAGGGCGGGGGGGCCTACGAGCAGTACTTC. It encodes CASSQDQGGGAYEQYF.

CDR3 protein: CASSSHRGSPYEQYF. The DNA for the CDR3 is TGTGCCAGCAGCTCCCACCGGGGGAGTCCCTACGAGCAGTACTTC. The rearrangement uses TRBV11-3 and TRBJ2-7; perhaps TRBD2 as D (6 bases). The CDR3 totals 15 residues. V was cut by 4 bases and J by 2 bases, with 15 bases left in between. Germline values: CDR1 SGHNT, CDR2 YENEEA.